This TCR beta chain was captured by sequencing in a study of CD8 T cells in ankylosing spondylitis (dated by TCRdb to 2015 to 2018). General notes on the study: The study profiled T cell receptor beta repertoires in healthy donors and ankylosing spondylitis patients to find disease-linked TCR variants. Peripheral blood samples were taken, and synovial fluid was additionally collected from ankylosing spondylitis patients. The whole study cohort included 108 healthy donors and roughly 24 ankylosing spondylitis patients.

CDR1 and CDR2 (SGHDT, YYEEEE) derive from the germline V gene. V trim: 5 bases; J trim: 5 bases; unmatched bases: 7. The CDR3, from cysteine to phenylalanine, totals 14 residues. The only DNA kept is the CDR3, 42 bases in frame from the first base. This clonotype was found many times. It has no known antigen specificity. No base qualities exist here, and no much larger clone lies one base off it. The data were produced on an Illumina HiSeq 2500. Quantitative 5'-RACE with molecular barcodes was used to prepare TCR beta libraries. As for how the authors treated the data: A new computational method based on a probabilistic model of VDJ rearrangement was used to identify disease-linked TCR variants. TCRdb handled the public reads itself, with Q25 trimming in fastp and clone calling in MiXCR, and kept productive beta chains. Rows with one shared CDR3 protein collapse into an entry with the most common genes and DNA. TCRdb, not the original authors, processed these V and J calls. Recorded for this sample are hundreds of thousands of distinct CDR3 sequences; roughly 12% of them occurred a single time. The ten largest clones add up to 0.45% to 0.6% of the sample.

Study-wide conclusions, independent of this receptor: A CD8+ phenotype was shown by the disease-linked clones, which were found at relatively low frequencies in peripheral blood. Some of the motif variants had been reported before in the synovial fluid and blood of reactive arthritis patients, a finding that suggests common disease-initiation mechanisms. The disease-linked clones were reported as significantly enriched in matched synovial fluid samples from ankylosing spondylitis patients. A TCR beta motif of 8 or 9 highly homologous amino acid variants appeared characteristic of blood from ankylosing spondylitis patients.

The chain links TRBV5-6 with TRBJ2-5, with 9 bases in between that match TRBD2. The TCR sequence derives from a male donor with ankylosing spondylitis. The source material was blood, either unsorted or a sorted T cell fraction (not recorded which). The sequence in DNA is TGTGCCAGCAGTAGCGGGAGTCGTGGGGAGACCCAGTACTTC. This codes for CASSSGSRGETQYF.